This is a list of T cell receptor beta chains from one sample in a study of blood T cell repertoires in COVID-19. The repertoire was sequenced with immunoSEQ multiplex PCR; TCRdb's copy has only in-frame clones and lacks some. The sample includes some 400,000 clones, approximately 93% of them seen just once. The specimen was PBMCs or T cells enriched from blood (not recorded which). The receptors originated from a woman aged 40 to 50 who had been exposed to COVID-19. Both conserved end residues are part of each CDR3. A D gene is named only where the DNA matches it firmly. Rows may omit the clone size; those that give it use once, few, many or a size class.

>16|TRBD1|NA|TRBV29-1
CSVSRMTGSYTDTQYF
>17|TRBD2|NA|TRBV29-1
CSVEWAEGLSLSNEQFF
>14|TRBD1|NA|TRBV30
CAWSVQGAHTEAFF
>16|NA|NA|TRBV2
CASRALQGSYNSPLHF
>17|TRBD1|NA|TRBV15
CATSRDRGGQGNSEQYF
>15|TRBD1|NA|TRBV10-3
CAISTGQISGNTIYF
>16|TRBD1|NA|TRBV7-2
CASSRRVGQGTYEQYF
>14|TRBD2|NA|TRBV13
CASSSGLAGDEQYF
>14|NA|NA|TRBV5-6
CASSLLTRQETQYF
>13|TRBD1|NA|TRBV3-1/TRBV3-2
CASSRGQGYGYTF
>11|NA|NA|TRBV29-1
CSVDREDGYTF
>12|TRBD2|NA|TRBV18
CASSPRGELQYF
>16|TRBD2|NA|TRBV7-9
CASTLRAGGAYNEQFF
>16|TRBD1|NA|TRBV3-1/TRBV3-2
CASSQDLGQGGYGYTF
>15|TRBD1|NA|TRBV30
CAWSPWTGGDSPLHF
>14|TRBD1|NA|TRBV29-1
CSVDSQGDTGELFF
>11|TRBD1|once|TRBV2
CASTGDRTGYF
>14|NA|NA|TRBV6-2/TRBV6-3
CASSSTNRWQTQYF
>14|TRBD1|NA|TRBV7-9
CASSFTGGEEKLFF
>20|TRBD1|few|TRBV2
CASSEAILRTGGVYGYGYTF
>15|NA|NA|TRBV29-1
CSVEARNRGFAEAFF
>16|TRBD1|NA|TRBV18
CASSPRTGTSGNTIYF
>16|TRBD1|NA|TRBV15
CATSRGQGGGRTEAFF
>13|NA|NA|TRBV3-1/TRBV3-2
CASSQGGGPGYTF
>17|TRBD2|NA|TRBV5-6
CASSLGTSGGAKNIQYF
>14|TRBD1|NA|TRBV23-1
CASSPGTVSYEQYF
>13|NA|NA|TRBV30
CAWSVLDIGELFF
>14|TRBD1|NA|TRBV11-2
CASSSGTGAYEQYF